Detailed here is one TCR beta chain. TCRdb's table, derived via immunoSEQ multiplex PCR, lists solely in-frame clones and lacks some. In the table there are 60,000 to 70,000 clones, roughly 82% of which are singletons. This entry is derived from a study of blood T cell repertoires in COVID-19. CDR1 GTSNPN and CDR2 SVGIG come from the germline V gene (reference sequence). The CDR3 has 15 amino acids. After removal of 4 bases from V and 5 bases from J, the junction contained 8 bases not matched to a gene. The sequence derives from a man aged 55 to 70 with acute or convalescent COVID-19. This chain uses TRBV30 with TRBJ1-6, with 7 bases that match TRBD1. The material sequenced was peripheral blood. The chain's CDR3 is CAWTHRDRDNSPLHF. Here the CDR3 DNA reads TGTGCCTGGACCCACCGGGACAGAGATAATTCACCCCTCCACTTT.